The 18 T cell receptor beta chains below all came from one sample that was sequenced in a study of response to subunit inactivated influenza vaccine. TCRdb used MiXCR to reprocess the RT-PCR reads, holding one entry per CDR3 protein. The data show over 800,000 distinct CDR3 sequences, 21% seen once. The sample in question was PBMCs from blood, obtained more than 4 days after vaccination. Source of these receptors: a man aged 50-60 years who received an inactivated influenza vaccine.

CDR3 DNA: TGCAGTGCTAGAGACGGGAGTTACTATGGCTACACCTTC. It codes for CSARDGSYYGYTF. The chain joins TRBV20-1 to TRBJ1-2; D gene unclear. V lost 0 bases, J lost 3 bases, and 8 bases lay in between. Per germline, CDR1 DFQATT and CDR2 SNEGSKA (reference sequence). This CDR3 is 13 amino acids long.

This clonotype was counted a few times. The J gene is TRBJ2-1, the V gene TRBV12-3 or TRBV12-4; TRBD2 agrees at 10 bases. This CDR3 is 15 amino acids long. Trimming cost V 5 bases and J 6 bases; bases outside gene matches: 7. CDR3 in amino acids: CASSKPLAGVNEQFF. The CDR3 nucleotides read TGTGCCAGCAGTAAACCTCTAGCGGGAGTCAATGAGCAGTTCTTC.

The CDR3 is CASSLAGPGYSPLHF. The DNA of the CDR3 is TGCGCCAGCAGCTTGGCCGGGCCAGGTTATTCACCCCTCCACTTT. The chain employs TRBV5-1 and TRBJ1-6; unclear D gene. Trimming took off 0 bases at V and 8 bases at J, with 12 bases between the two ends. This CDR3 spans 15 amino acids. Germline CDR1 and CDR2: SGHRS and YFSETQ.

This clonotype was seen a few times. The J gene is TRBJ1-2, the V gene TRBV21-1. TRBV21-1 is an annotated pseudogene. The CDR3 is 13 amino acids. The CDR3 spells CASSNKDGDGYTF. CDR3 nucleotide sequence: TGTGCCAGCAGCAATAAGGACGGTGATGGCTACACCTTC.

This clonotype was seen a few times. The rearrangement joins TRBV28 to TRBJ2-1; TRBD2 agrees at 14 bases. The CDR3 sequence is 17 residues long. J was trimmed by 9 bases and V by 3 bases; bases with no gene match: 10. Germline V lookup: CDR1 MDHEN, CDR2 SYDVKM. CDR3 protein: CASSLALGLAGGGEQFF. CDR3 bases: TGTGCCAGCAGTTTGGCCCTCGGACTAGCGGGAGGCGGTGAGCAGTTCTTC.

This clonotype was counted ten times or more. The J gene is TRBJ2-2, the V gene TRBV7-2; D may be TRBD1 (5 bases). Trimming stripped 7 bases from V and 5 bases from J, with 11 bases between. Germline V gene data show CDR1 as SGHTA and CDR2 as FQGNSA. This CDR3 is 13 amino acids long. CDR3 region: CASTNDRTGELFF. As DNA, the CDR3 is TGTGCCAGCACTAATGACAGAACCGGGGAGCTGTTTTTT.

This clonotype was found a few times. The chain links TRBV20-1 to TRBJ1-1; D call uncertain. The germline V gene has CDR1 DFQATT and CDR2 SNEGSKA (reference sequence). The germline V and J ends were trimmed by 4 bases and 3 bases, with 18 bases remaining between them. The CDR3 extends over 15 amino acids. The CDR3 loop reads CSANLPGMRDTEAFF. The CDR3 DNA sequence: TGCAGTGCTAACCTCCCGGGGATGAGGGACACTGAAGCTTTCTTT.

The chain couples TRBV15 to TRBJ2-4; TRBD1 matches at 7 bases. V lost 3 bases and J lost 7; bases outside the gene matches: 6. CDR3 size: 14 residues. Germline V lookup: CDR1 LNHNV, CDR2 YYDKDF (reference sequence). The CDR3 DNA reads TGTGCCACCAGCAGTGACAGGGTGATCAACATTCAGTACTTC. Translated, it gives CATSSDRVINIQYF.

This clonotype was found a few times. The gene calls are TRBV20-1 and TRBJ1-2; 9 nucleotides agree with TRBD1. J gave up 5 bases and V 5 bases, and 12 bases lay outside the gene matches. The CDR3 extends over 15 amino acids. Germline assignment: CDR1 DFQATT and CDR2 SNEGSKA (reference sequence). As DNA, the CDR3 is TGCAGTGCTTCCCGAAGAACAGGGGGCCTATATGGCTACACCTTC. Its protein is CSASRRTGGLYGYTF.

This clonotype was observed a few times. The genes are TRBV15 and TRBJ2-5, with a weak D call TRBD2 (5 bases). There are 15 residues in the CDR3. Germline CDR1 and CDR2: LNHNV and YYDKDF (reference sequence). The V end was cut by 0 bases, the J end by 2 bases, with 10 bases between. The CDR3 region is CATSRDRLAQETQYF. The CDR3 DNA follows: TGTGCCACCAGCAGAGATCGCCTAGCTCAAGAGACCCAGTACTTC.

This clonotype was seen only a few times. The V and J genes are TRBV20-1 and TRBJ1-1; no clear D gene. Trimming removed 6 bases at V and 1 base at J, with 12 bases between. The CDR3 has 13 residues. The germline V gene has CDR1 DFQATT and CDR2 SNEGSKA (reference sequence). CDR3 sequence: CSASLRANTEAFF. As DNA, the CDR3 is TGCAGTGCCTCCCTCCGGGCGAACACTGAAGCTTTCTTT.

This chain connects TRBV7-2 to TRBJ1-4; possibly TRBD1 for D (5 bases). There are 15 residues in the CDR3. The germline V gene encodes CDR1 SGHTA and CDR2 FQGNSA. The germline V and J ends were trimmed by 0 bases and 4 bases, with 9 bases remaining between them. CDR3 coding DNA: TGTGCCAGCAGCTTAGCTTTGGGGGTTAATGAAAAACTGTTTTTT. Translating it yields CASSLALGVNEKLFF.

This clonotype was counted a few times. The chain is built from TRBV5-1 and TRBJ2-3; D unresolved. This CDR3 contains 14 residues. The V end lost 1 base, the J end lost 4 bases, and 10 bases lay between the germline ends. Germline-derived CDR1 and CDR2 are SGHRS and YFSETQ. The CDR3 region has the DNA TGCGCCAGCAGCTTGAGGTCAGCGCCAGATACGCAGTATTTT. This gives the protein CASSLRSAPDTQYF. The variable domain in full, completed from reference TRBV5-1 and TRBJ2-3, reads KAGVTQTPRYLIKTRGQQVTLSCSPISGHRSVSWYQQTPGQGLQFLFEYFSETQRNKGNFPGRFSGRQFSNSRSEMNVSTLELGDSALYLCASSLRSAPDTQYFGPGTRLTVL.

V gene TRBV20-1 combines with J gene TRBJ2-5; 7 bases align to TRBD1. Germline CDR1 DFQATT, CDR2 SNEGSKA (reference sequence). The junction had 7 bases not matched to a gene; V was cut back by 2 bases and J by 7 bases. The CDR3 extends over 13 amino acids. The CDR3 protein is CSARQGESRTQYF. The DNA of the CDR3 is TGCAGTGCTAGACAGGGGGAGAGTCGGACCCAGTACTTC.

This clonotype was counted ten times or more. V and J are TRBV12-3 or TRBV12-4 and TRBJ1-5; 9 positions agree with TRBD1. V trimming: 4 bases; J trimming: 11 bases; junction bases outside the gene matches: 15. The CDR3 has 16 amino acids. In nucleotides, the CDR3 is TGTGCCAGCAGTTACAGACAGGGGGAGCGCAGGCAGGCCCAGCATTTT. Amino acids: CASSYRQGERRQAQHF.

This chain joins TRBV6-1 and TRBJ2-7, with 9 bases aligning to TRBD1. Per germline, CDR1 MNHNS and CDR2 SASEGT. The CDR3 totals 15 residues. The trim removed 7 bases at V and 0 bases at J, leaving 7 bases unmatched. CDR3 residues: CASTNDRGSSYEQYF. The CDR3 nucleotides read TGTGCCAGCACCAATGACAGGGGGAGCTCCTACGAGCAGTACTTC.

This clonotype was picked up one time. The CDR3 protein is CASRTGDLTEAFF. The CDR3 DNA reads TGCGCCAGCCGGACAGGGGATTTGACTGAAGCTTTCTTT. This rearrangement joins TRBV5-1 to TRBJ1-1; 9 bases line up with TRBD1. Germline V gene lookup returns CDR1 SGHRS and CDR2 YFSETQ. The CDR3 has 13 amino acids. V shed 7 bases and J 5 bases; nucleotides not matched to a gene: 6.

A few counts support this clonotype. The V gene is TRBV5-1, the J gene TRBJ2-1, with TRBD2 matching 8 bases. Germline V gene data show CDR1 as SGHRS and CDR2 as YFSETQ. Trimming at V came to 3 bases and at J to 3 bases, leaving 8 bases not matched to a gene. This CDR3 comprises 16 residues. In DNA form, the CDR3 reads TGCGCCAGCAGCTCCTCCGGGACTAGTGGCTACAATGAGCAGTTCTTC. Protein sequence: CASSSSGTSGYNEQFF.